This is a list of T cell receptor beta chains from one sample in a study of shared clonotypes between healthy human individuals. The protocol was immunoSEQ multiplex PCR, while the TCRdb copy is restricted to in-frame clones and leaves out a portion. The sample records roughly 760,000 clones, around two thirds being singletons. The sequenced material came from memory CD4+ T cells sorted from blood. These receptors were taken from a young woman in good health. The CDR3 runs from the conserved cysteine through the conserved F or W. The D gene is left open where the match is weak. The size field is filled for only some rows; it gives once, few, many or a size class.

v_gene	abundance	d_gene	CDR3aa
TRBV10-3	few	TRBD2	CAISRLAGEFTDTQYF
TRBV7-2	-	-	CASRSGGRSDTQYF
TRBV5-1	once	-	CASSLGGKANF
TRBV5-1	once	TRBD2	CASSSTSGVNEQFF
TRBV28	-	TRBD2	CASSHRTSGRDEQFF
TRBV6-6	-	-	CASSFPGLGDEKLFF
TRBV18	few	-	CASSPEGGASEAFF
TRBV6-1	-	TRBD1	CASSFDDRVYEQYF
TRBV7-2	-	-	CASSFGLYEQYF
TRBV5-4	once	-	CASSGTQNTEAFF
TRBV11-1	-	-	CASSLLWGGDADTQYF
TRBV6-1	-	-	CASRDRPGGEKLFF
TRBV18	-	TRBD2	CASYAKIVAGGQYNEQFF
TRBV5-4	-	-	CASSSSGAGGYTF
TRBV18	-	-	CASSPLSGPGNTGELFF
TRBV19	-	-	CASSWGNEQFF
TRBV11-2	-	-	CASSLDLGSVSYEQYF